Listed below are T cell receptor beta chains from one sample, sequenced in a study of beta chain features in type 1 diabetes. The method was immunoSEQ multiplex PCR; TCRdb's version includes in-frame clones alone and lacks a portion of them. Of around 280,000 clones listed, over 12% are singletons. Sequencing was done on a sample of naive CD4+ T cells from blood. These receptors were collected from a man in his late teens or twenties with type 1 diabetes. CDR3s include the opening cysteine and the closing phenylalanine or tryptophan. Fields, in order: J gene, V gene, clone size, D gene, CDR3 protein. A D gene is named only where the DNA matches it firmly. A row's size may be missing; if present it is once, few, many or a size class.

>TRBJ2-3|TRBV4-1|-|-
CASRFTGGVRTDTQYF
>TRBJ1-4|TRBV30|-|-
CAWTPRLAREKLFF
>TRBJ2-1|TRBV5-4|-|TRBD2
CASSRLAGDEQFF
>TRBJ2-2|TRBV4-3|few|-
CASSHLMISGELFF
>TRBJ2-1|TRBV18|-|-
CASSHPVSQAANEQFF
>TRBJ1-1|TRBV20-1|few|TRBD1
CSVFTQGVAFF
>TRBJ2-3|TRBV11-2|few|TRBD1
CASSLGQVLVADTQYF
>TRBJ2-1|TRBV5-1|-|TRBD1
CASSLQGNEQFF
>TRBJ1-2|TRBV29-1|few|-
CSVEVKHRVGYTF
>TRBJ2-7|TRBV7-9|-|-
CASSFLTSYEQYF
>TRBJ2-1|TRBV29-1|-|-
CSVVRSEQFF
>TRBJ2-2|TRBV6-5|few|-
CASSWGQNTGELFF
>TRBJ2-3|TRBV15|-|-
CATSTRLDVSTDTQYF
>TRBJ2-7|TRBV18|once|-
CASSPSREQYF